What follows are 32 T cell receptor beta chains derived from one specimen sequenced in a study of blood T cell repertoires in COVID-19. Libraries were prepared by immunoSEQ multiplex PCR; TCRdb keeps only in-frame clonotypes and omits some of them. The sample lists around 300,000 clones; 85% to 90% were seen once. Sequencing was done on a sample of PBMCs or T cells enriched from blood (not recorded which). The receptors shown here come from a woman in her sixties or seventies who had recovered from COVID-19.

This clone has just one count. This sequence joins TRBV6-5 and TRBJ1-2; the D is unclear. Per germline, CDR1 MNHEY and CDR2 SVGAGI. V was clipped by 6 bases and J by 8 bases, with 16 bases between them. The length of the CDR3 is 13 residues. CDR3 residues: CASRPQVLAGYTF. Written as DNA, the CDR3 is TGTGCCAGCAGACCCCAGGTTCTGGCGGGCTACACCTTC.

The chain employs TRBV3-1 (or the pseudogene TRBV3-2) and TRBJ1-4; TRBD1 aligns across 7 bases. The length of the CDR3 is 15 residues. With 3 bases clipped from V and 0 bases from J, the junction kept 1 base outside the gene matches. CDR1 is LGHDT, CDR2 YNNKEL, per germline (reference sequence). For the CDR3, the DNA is TGTGCCAGCAGCCACGGACAGGCAACTAATGAAAAACTGTTTTTT. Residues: CASSHGQATNEKLFF.

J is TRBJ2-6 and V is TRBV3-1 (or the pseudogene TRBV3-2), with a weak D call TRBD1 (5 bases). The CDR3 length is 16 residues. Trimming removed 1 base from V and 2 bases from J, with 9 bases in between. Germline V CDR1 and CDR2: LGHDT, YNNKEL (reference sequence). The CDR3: CASSQGARAGANVLTF. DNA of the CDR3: TGTGCCAGCAGCCAAGGGGCCAGGGCTGGGGCCAACGTCCTGACTTTC.

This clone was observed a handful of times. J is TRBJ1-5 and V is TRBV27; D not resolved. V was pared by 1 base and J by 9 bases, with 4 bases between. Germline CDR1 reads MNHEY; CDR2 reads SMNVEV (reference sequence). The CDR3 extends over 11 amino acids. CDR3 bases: TGTGCCAGCAGTTTATATCGGCCCCAGCATTTT. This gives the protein CASSLYRPQHF.

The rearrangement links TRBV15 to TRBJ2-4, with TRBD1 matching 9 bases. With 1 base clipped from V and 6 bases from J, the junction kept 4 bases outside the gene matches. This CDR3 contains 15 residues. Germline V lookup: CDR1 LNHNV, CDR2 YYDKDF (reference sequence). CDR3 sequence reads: CATSRGTQGANIQYF. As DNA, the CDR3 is TGTGCCACCAGCAGAGGAACACAGGGGGCAAACATTCAGTACTTC.

The CDR3 bases are TGTGCCAGCACCGGGGAGAGGGGGTCCTACGAGCAGTACTTC. Protein sequence: CASTGERGSYEQYF. The chain links TRBV11-2 to TRBJ2-7, with a weak D call TRBD1 (6 bases). The CDR3 spans 14 residues. Germline CDR1 and CDR2: SGHAT and FQNNGV. Trimming left V 7 bases short and J 1 base short, with 14 bases between.

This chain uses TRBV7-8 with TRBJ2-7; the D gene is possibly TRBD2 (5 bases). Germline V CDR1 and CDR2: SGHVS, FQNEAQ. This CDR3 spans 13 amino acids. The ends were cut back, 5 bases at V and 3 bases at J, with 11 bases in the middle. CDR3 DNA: TGTGCCAGCAGCCAAGGACTGGGCTACGAGCAGTACTTC. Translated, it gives CASSQGLGYEQYF.

CDR3: CATSDSPDYGYTF. The DNA for the CDR3 is TGTGCCACCAGTGATTCCCCGGACTATGGCTACACCTTC. The chain joins TRBV24-1 to TRBJ1-2; D ambiguous. The germline CDR1 and CDR2 sequences are KGHDR and SFDVKD. V lost 2 bases and J lost 3, with 6 bases in between. The CDR3 runs 13 residues.

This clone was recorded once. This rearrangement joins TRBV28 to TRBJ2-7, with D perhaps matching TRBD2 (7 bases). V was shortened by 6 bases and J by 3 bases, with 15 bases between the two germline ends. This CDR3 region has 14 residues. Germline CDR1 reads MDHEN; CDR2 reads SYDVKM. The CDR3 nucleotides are TGTGCCAGCAGCCTGGGGGGGGCCCTCTACGAGCAGTACTTC. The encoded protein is CASSLGGALYEQYF.

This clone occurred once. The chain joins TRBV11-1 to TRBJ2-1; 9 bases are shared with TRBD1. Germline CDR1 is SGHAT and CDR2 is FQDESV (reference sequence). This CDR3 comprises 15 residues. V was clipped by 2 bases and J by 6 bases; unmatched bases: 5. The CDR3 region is CASSLRQGVLNEQFF. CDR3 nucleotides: TGTGCCAGCAGCTTAAGACAGGGGGTGCTCAATGAGCAGTTCTTC.

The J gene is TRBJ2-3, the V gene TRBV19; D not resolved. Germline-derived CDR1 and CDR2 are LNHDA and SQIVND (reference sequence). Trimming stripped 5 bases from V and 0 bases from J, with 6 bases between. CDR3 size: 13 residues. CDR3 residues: CASSPVSTDTQYF. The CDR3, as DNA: TGTGCCAGTAGTCCTGTTAGCACAGATACGCAGTATTTT.

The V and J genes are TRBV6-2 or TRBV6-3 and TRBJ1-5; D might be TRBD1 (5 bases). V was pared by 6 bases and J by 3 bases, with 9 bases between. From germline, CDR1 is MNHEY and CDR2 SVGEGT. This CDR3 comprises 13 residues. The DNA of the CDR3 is TGTGCCAGCAGCCTGACAGACAATCAGCCCCAGCATTTT. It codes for CASSLTDNQPQHF.

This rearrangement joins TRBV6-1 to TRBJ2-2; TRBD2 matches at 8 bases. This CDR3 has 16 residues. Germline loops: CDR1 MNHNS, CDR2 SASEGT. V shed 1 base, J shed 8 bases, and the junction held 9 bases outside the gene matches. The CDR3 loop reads CASSEGSGGLMGELFF. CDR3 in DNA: TGTGCCAGCAGTGAAGGATCGGGGGGGCTCATGGGGGAGCTGTTTTTT.

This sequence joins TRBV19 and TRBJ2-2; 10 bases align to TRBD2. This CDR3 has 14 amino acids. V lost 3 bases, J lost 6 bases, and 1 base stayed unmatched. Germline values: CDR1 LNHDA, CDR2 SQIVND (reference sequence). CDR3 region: CASSILAGAGELFF. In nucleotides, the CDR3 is TGTGCCAGTAGTATCCTAGCGGGAGCCGGGGAGCTGTTTTTT.

CDR3 residues: CSGVDSYGYTF. CDR3 nucleotides: TGCAGCGGGGTAGACAGCTATGGCTACACCTTC. V is TRBV29-1 and J is TRBJ1-2, with D perhaps TRBD1 (5 bases). The V end lost 7 bases, the J end lost 4 bases, and 10 bases lay between the germline ends. In germline, CDR1 is SQVTM, CDR2 ANQGSEA. There are 11 residues in the CDR3.

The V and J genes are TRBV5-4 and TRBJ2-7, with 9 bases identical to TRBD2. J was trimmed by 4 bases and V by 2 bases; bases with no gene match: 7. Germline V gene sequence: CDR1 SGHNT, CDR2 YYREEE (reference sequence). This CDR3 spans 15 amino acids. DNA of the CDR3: TGTGCCAGCAGCTTTTCTAGCGGGATACTATACGAGCAGTACTTC. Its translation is CASSFSSGILYEQYF.

CDR3 protein: CASSDGTGVNEQFF. CDR3 in DNA: TGTGCCAGCAGCGACGGGACAGGGGTGAATGAGCAGTTCTTC. The chain recombines TRBV9 with TRBJ2-1; 10 bases match TRBD1. Looked up from germline, CDR1 is SGDLS and CDR2 is YYNGEE. Trimming cost V 3 bases and J 7 bases; bases outside gene matches: 4. CDR3 length: 14 amino acids.

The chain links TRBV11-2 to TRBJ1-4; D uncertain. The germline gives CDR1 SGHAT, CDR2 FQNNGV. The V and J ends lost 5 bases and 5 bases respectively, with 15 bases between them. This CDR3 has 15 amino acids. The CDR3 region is CASSLTPTENEKLFF. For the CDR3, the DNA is TGTGCCAGCAGCCTGACCCCTACAGAGAATGAAAAACTGTTTTTT.

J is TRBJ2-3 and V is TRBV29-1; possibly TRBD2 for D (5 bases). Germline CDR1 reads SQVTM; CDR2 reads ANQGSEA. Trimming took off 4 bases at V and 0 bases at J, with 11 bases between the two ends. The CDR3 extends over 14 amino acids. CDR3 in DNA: TGCAGCGTTGTTGAAGCGGCTAGCACAGATACGCAGTATTTT. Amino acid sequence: CSVVEAASTDTQYF.

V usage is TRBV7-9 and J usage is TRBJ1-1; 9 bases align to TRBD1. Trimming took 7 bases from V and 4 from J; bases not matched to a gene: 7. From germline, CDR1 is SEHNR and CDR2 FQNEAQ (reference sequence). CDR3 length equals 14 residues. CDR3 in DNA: TGTGCCAGCACCGGGACAGGGTTCGGCACTGAAGCTTTCTTT. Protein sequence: CASTGTGFGTEAFF.

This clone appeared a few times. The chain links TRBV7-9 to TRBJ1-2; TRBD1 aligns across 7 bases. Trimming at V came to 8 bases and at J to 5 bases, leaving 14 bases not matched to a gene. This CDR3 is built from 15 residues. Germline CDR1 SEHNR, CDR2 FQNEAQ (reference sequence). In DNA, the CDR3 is TGTGCCAGCTTAAAAAGGGACAGCCTAGGATATGGCTACACCTTC. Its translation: CASLKRDSLGYGYTF.

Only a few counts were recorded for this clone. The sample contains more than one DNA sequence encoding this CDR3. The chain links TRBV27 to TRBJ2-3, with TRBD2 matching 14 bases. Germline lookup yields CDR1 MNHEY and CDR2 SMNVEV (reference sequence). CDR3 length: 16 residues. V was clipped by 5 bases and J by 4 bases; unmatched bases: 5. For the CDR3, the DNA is TGTGCCAGCAGTCCCTCGGGACTAGCGGGAGCAGATACGCAGTATTTT. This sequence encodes CASSPSGLAGADTQYF.

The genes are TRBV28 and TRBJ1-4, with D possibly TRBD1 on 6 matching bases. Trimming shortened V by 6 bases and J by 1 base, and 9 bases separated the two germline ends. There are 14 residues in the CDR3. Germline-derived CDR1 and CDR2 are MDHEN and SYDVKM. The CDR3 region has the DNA TGTGCCAGCAGCTTGGGACAAACTAATGAAAAACTGTTTTTT. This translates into CASSLGQTNEKLFF. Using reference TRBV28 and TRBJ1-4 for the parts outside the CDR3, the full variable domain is DVKVTQSSRYLVKRTGEKVFLECVQDMDHENMFWYRQDPGLGLRLIYFSYDVKMKEKGDIPEGYSVSREKKERFSLILESASTNQTSMYLCASSLGQTNEKLFFGSGTQLSVL.

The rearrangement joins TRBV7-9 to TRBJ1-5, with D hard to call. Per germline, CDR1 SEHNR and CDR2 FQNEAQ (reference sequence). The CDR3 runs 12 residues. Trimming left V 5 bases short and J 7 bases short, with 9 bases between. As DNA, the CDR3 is TGTGCCAGCAGCCAACCCCAGCAGCCCCAGCATTTT. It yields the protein CASSQPQQPQHF.

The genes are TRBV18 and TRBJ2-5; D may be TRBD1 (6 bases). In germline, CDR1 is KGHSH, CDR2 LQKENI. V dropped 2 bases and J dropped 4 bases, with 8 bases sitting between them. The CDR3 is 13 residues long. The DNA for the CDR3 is TGTGCCAGCTCACCAGACAGGTTAGAGACCCAGTACTTC. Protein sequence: CASSPDRLETQYF.

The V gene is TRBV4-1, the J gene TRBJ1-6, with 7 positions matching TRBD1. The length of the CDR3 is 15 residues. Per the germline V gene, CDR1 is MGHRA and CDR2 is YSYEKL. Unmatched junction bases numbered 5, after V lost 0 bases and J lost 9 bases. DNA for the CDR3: TGCGCCAGCAGCCAAGATCGACAGGGAATTTCACCCCTCCACTTT. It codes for CASSQDRQGISPLHF.

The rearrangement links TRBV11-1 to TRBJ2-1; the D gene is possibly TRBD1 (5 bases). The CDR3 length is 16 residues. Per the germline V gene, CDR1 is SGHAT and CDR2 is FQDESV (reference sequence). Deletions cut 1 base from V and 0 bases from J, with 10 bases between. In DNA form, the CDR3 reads TGTGCCAGCAGCTTAGATCCAGACAGCTCCTACAATGAGCAGTTCTTC. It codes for CASSLDPDSSYNEQFF.

The CDR3 DNA sequence: TGTGCCAGCAGTTTCAGGGATTGGGGACAGGGTGGTACCGGGGAGCTGTTTTTT. The encoded protein is CASSFRDWGQGGTGELFF. This chain joins TRBV28 and TRBJ2-2, with 9 bases lining up with TRBD1. Germline values: CDR1 MDHEN, CDR2 SYDVKM. The CDR3 loop spans 18 amino acids. V shed 3 bases and J 5 bases; nucleotides not matched to a gene: 13.

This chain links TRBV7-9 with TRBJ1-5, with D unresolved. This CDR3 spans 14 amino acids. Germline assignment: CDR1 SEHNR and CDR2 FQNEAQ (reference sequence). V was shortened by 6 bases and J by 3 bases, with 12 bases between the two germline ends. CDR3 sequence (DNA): TGTGCCAGCAGTTTCCCGGGATACAATCAGCCCCAGCATTTT. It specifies CASSFPGYNQPQHF.

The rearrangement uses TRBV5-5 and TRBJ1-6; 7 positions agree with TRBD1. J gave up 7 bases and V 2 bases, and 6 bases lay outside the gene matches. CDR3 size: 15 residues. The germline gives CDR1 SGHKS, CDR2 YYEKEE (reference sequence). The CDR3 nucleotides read TGTGCCAGCAGCTTAGACAGGGTTGGAAATTCACCCCTCCACTTT. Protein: CASSLDRVGNSPLHF.

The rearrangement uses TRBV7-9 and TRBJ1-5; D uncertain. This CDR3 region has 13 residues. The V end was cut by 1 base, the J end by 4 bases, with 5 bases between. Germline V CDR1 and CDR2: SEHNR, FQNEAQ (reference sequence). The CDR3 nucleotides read TGTGCCAGCAGCTTAGAACAGAATCAGCCCCAGCATTTT. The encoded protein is CASSLEQNQPQHF.

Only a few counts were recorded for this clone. The CDR3 spells CASSTYSPGQFF. The CDR3 nucleotides are TGTGCCAGCAGCACCTACAGCCCTGGGCAGTTCTTC. This rearrangement joins TRBV7-2 to TRBJ2-1, with D unclear. Germline CDR1 reads SGHTA; CDR2 reads FQGNSA. This CDR3 comprises 12 residues. V was pared by 5 bases and J by 12 bases, with 14 bases between.